The subject of this entry is one T cell receptor beta chain. Its specific antigen is unknown. Base quality data are lacking; no much larger clone is found one base away. V lost 4 bases and J lost 7 bases; the stretch between them is 17 bases long. CDR1 and CDR2 are drawn from the germline V gene: MNHEY, SVGAGI. The CDR3 runs 15 amino acids, cysteine and phenylalanine included. CDR3 DNA only is kept here, 45 bases in frame from base 1. The data were obtained in a study of blood T cells in healthy people across ages (dated by TCRdb to the mid-2010s). For the study in its entirety: In model experiments, template switching captured roughly one uniquely barcoded TCR beta cDNA molecule for every two T cells. Using deep sequencing normalized with unique cDNA molecular identifiers, the study measured how TCR beta repertoire diversity changes with age. The donors were divided into four age groups: young (average around 16 years), middle-aged (around 37), aged (approximately 59) and long-lived (around 87). To avoid experimental bias, donors of different ages were spread randomly across the sequencing lanes. For two donors (one aged 18 to 29 and one aged 80 or older), the study analyzed two additional independent replicas of 1 million unique cDNA reads from the same blood draw. Overall study outcomes, separate from this receptor: Because profiling used bulk unsorted PBMCs, naive and antigen-experienced compartments could not be compared conclusively. As age increased, observed TCR beta diversity per million T cells dropped in a roughly linear way, and a significant reduction was already evident by age about 40. Donor CMV infection status was unknown, potentially confounding age-related changes in expanded clonotypes. Estimates of total diversity based on one million sequenced T cells were regarded as lower bounds and as underestimates. Compared with the aged group, the long-lived group had more naive CD4+ T cells, fewer expanded clones and increased TCR diversity, suggesting age selection. The percentage of naive T cells measured by flow cytometry correlated strongly with observed TCR beta diversity.

Systemically healthy Caucasian individuals from Russia, approximately 39 in total and aged about 6 to 95 years, were included as donors. Each donor gave ten milliliters of peripheral blood, drawn into EDTA-treated Vacutainer tubes. Ficoll-Paque density-gradient centrifugation was used to isolate PBMCs, with at least 6.5 million per sample. Total RNA, at least 6 micrograms per sample, was extracted from PBMCs with Trizol reagent. For every donor, flow cytometry on a PBMC aliquot measured the percentage of naive CD45RAhigh/CD27high T cells. Library construction relied on 5' RACE. Sequencing used an Illumina HiSeq 2500. A second about 6 to 11 cycle PCR used a sample-barcoded 5' primer and a J-beta primer mix. Each TCR beta cDNA molecule received a unique molecular identifier from a template-switch 5' adaptor carrying 12 random nucleotides. Each sample yielded at least 2.5 million CDR3-containing paired-end reads. All of the RNA was converted into first-strand cDNA using the Mint cDNA synthesis kit, with a TRBC-specific oligonucleotide serving as the primer. All cDNA was treated with uracil-DNA glycosylase and then went through a first 18-cycle PCR with the universal primers M1SS and BC2_uni_R. Concerning the study's data processing: For normalization, 1 million high-quality reads were randomly selected from each sample, with every read carrying a distinct molecular identifier. Instead of being binned into consensus sequences, reads that shared molecular identifiers were thrown out. MiTCR, set to a Q25 quality threshold and the strictest error-elimination algorithm, was used for CDR3 identification, clonotype clustering and error correction. A nonparametric unseen species model with Euler transformation was used to estimate lower-bound total TCR beta diversity. TCRdb trimmed the raw reads at Q25, called clones with MiXCR and kept productive beta chains. Merged by CDR3 protein, the rows form single entries marked with the most common genes and DNA. TCRdb's processing, not the study's, gives the V and J calls here. This sample has 1.5 million to 2 million distinct CDR3 sequences in its table, and about 50% of those were observed once. The ten largest clones represent around 2.1% of the sample.

The clonotype originates from a woman in her thirties or forties in good health. Sequenced: blood. The chain links TRBV6-5 with TRBJ1-5, with no reliable assignment of the D segment. The CDR3 is CASSLVQAAGQPQHF. The DNA is as follows: TGTGCCAGCAGTTTGGTGCAGGCGGCGGGACAGCCCCAGCATTTT.